This TCR beta chain emerged from a study of cytomegalovirus exposure and HLA in healthy donors (dated by TCRdb to about 2017). Broadly, across the study: An earlier analysis of under 600 of the donors reported approximately 270 Gb of sequence data and around 120 million unique TCR beta sequences from roughly 180 million T cells. Roughly 320 gigabases of sequencing data and around 85 million unique TCR sequences made up an early release that covered several hundred HLA-typed donors. Among the roughly 380 genotyped donors, approximately 82% belonged to the genetic ancestry cluster associated with self-reported Caucasian donors. The aim of the study was to test whether cataloging public T cell receptors could identify signatures of past pathogen exposure. The study profiled the T cell repertoires of more than 500 subjects by immunosequencing and related them to cytomegalovirus serostatus. In addition to the first cohort of approximately 670 subjects, a separate validation cohort of 130 or so different subjects was used. To predict cytomegalovirus infection status, the study combined high-throughput TCR immunosequencing, statistical association of individual TCRs with disease status, and machine learning. A later analysis re-examined previously published TCR beta repertoires from more than 550 donors and added high-resolution HLA genotyping to investigate patterns of TCR occurrence. The later analysis used no new phenotypic data to find candidate immune exposures, relying instead on TCR beta sequences and their occurrence across donors. To decide whether each TCR beta V gene segment behaved as functional or pseudogenic, an earlier analysis of 587 of the donors relied on high-throughput TCR beta sequencing. Alongside the repertoire data, information on donor age, sex, ethnicity and CMV serostatus was compiled. A later genetic analysis took genome-wide SNP genotypes for about three fifths of the roughly 670 donors and used that subset as a discovery cohort. Every repertoire in the discovery cohort had been generated on one and the same sequencing platform. HLA typing included class I and class II loci at four-digit resolution. Typing coverage differed by locus: A, B, C, DRB1 and DQB1 were typed in roughly 620-640 donors, DQA1 in approximately 520, DPA1 in around 600, and DPB1 in 450 to 490. Roughly 5 DR-DQ haplotypes were handled as single units for association and clustering because linkage in the cohort was strong. Across 398 genotyped donors of the cohort, an average of about 240,000 unique TCR beta nucleotide sequences per donor were sequenced, and around 19% of those sequences were non-productive.

The cohort was made up of 650 to 700 healthy bone marrow donors. Cohort members were all nominally healthy when sampled, although unrecorded immune exposures were likely present. The donor tested CMV seropositive and was one of the 289 seropositive cohort members. Each donor provided a peripheral blood sample, and peripheral blood mononuclear cells were used for TCR beta sequencing. The Qiagen DNeasy Blood Extraction Kit was used to extract genomic DNA from the blood cell samples. Overall study outcomes, separate from this receptor: In a later genetic analysis, a missense DCLRE1C variant was associated with V-gene and J-gene trimming of TCR beta chains, and the association was replicated in an independent cohort. Linkage disequilibrium might explain the correlated functional status among segregating V segments, but an unknown experimental factor could not be excluded. In a later analysis, most CMV-associated TCR beta chains were found to appear HLA-restricted, with HLA associations seemingly driven largely by CMV exposure. The classifier was reported to diagnose cytomegalovirus status with high specificity and sensitivity in both the original and validation cohorts. A few of the identified cytomegalovirus-associated TCR beta chains were confirmed in vitro to be specific for cytomegalovirus antigens. Because counts were too low, 15 to 20 rarely observed V segments, including chromosome 9 orphons, were excluded from the earlier analysis of 587 of the donors. Several of the top co-occurrence clusters appeared to be linked to parvovirus B19, influenza, CMV and Epstein-Barr virus, according to a later analysis. Because HLA typing was missing for some donors at each locus, association tests included only the typed subset. Because the 87-base-pair reads could not distinguish some IMGT-functional V segments, including TRBV6-2 and TRBV6-3, those segments were excluded. Across donors, most TCR sequences were observed very rarely, whereas some public TCRs were present in many individuals. An earlier analysis of approximately 590 of the donors showed that most TCR beta V segments appeared in productive rearrangements either about 87% or about 30% of the time, which broadly matched IMGT annotations. Compared with the roughly 670-donor mean, donors in an Asian-associated ancestry cluster had fewer N-insertions in productive TCRs, according to a later genetic analysis. In a later analysis, the rate of TCR association differed among HLA loci, with DRB1 alleles having the most associated TCRs and HLA-C alleles having the fewest. A further reported finding was that TCR beta sequences accurately predicted the HLA-A and HLA-B alleles for most subjects in the first cohort. A later analysis found that HLA-associated TCR beta chains were more clonally expanded and had lower generation probabilities than equally common non-associated chains. At a false discovery rate of 0.05, a later analysis linked around 15,000 TCR beta sequences to specific HLA alleles. The authors suggested that the approach could potentially be extended to other disease states and immunological phenotypes. This cohort had only TCR beta chains sequenced, and the lack of alpha or paired-chain data limited which features could be detected. The only immune exposure information available for the cohort was CMV serostatus. In the study, some 160 TCR beta chains were listed as associated with cytomegalovirus. When HLA alleles, especially DR and DQ, strongly co-occurred, attributing TCR associations to individual alleles was difficult. Presence/absence analyses assumed roughly uniform sequencing depth across donors, an assumption that may not hold. A group of highly shared sequence variants was considered likely to be a technical artifact of the sequencing pipeline.

CDR1 and CDR2 were assigned from the germline V gene as SGHAT and FQNNGV. At the junction V is shortened by 3 bases and J by 3 bases; bases outside the gene matches: 6. Counted from cysteine to phenylalanine, this CDR3 has 16 amino acids. Of all the DNA, just the CDR3 is kept, 48 bases in frame from base 1. About this clone: Its antigen target is currently unknown. Base qualities are missing; no much larger clone stands one base away.

Receptor libraries were prepared by the immunoSEQ multiplex PCR assay. The multiplex PCR relied on a mix of 60 forward primers for TCR Vbeta segments and 13 reverse primers for TCR Jbeta segments. The CDR3 region of rearranged TCR beta genes was amplified from genomic DNA by a multiplex PCR assay. Amplified TCR beta libraries were sequenced as 87-base-pair reads on the Illumina HiSeq System. From the authors' description of their analysis: In a later analysis, some 80 million unique TCR beta chains were counted across the 666 repertoires, and approximately 11 million of these chains were shared by at least two donors. To remove PCR and sequencing errors, raw reads were error-corrected and collapsed into unique sequences using a nearest-neighbor algorithm that merged closely related sequences. V, D and J gene segments were assigned by aligning CDR3 sequences to IMGT reference sequences. For a sequence to be retained, at least a six-nucleotide match to both a V gene segment and a J gene segment was required. Rearrangements were classified as productive when the CDR3 lacked stop codons and remained in frame with V and J, and all other rearrangements were classified as non-productive. Following IMGT convention, CDR3 was defined as the stretch from the second conserved V-encoded cysteine up to the conserved J-encoded phenylalanine. Sequences without an unambiguous match to a single V gene segment were excluded from the earlier analysis of 587 of the donors. An earlier analysis of fewer than 750 of the donors classified V segments as functional when productive rearrangements were above 56.7% and as segregating when the standard deviation between donors was above 5%. To diagnose cytomegalovirus status from the catalog of TCR beta chain sequences, a statistical classification framework was built. In a later analysis, TCR nucleotide sequences were compared against IMGT/GENE-DB human TR gene sequences so that V and J genes could be assigned. The TCRdist pipeline was used in a later analysis to assign CDR3 sequences and most-parsimonious VDJ recombination scenarios. In a later analysis, every TCR beta chain was defined by the combination of its CDR3 amino acid sequence and its V-gene family, and reads without a unique V-gene family were dropped. A later analysis removed 592 highly shared, low-generation-probability nucleotide sequences to deal with suspected cross-contamination and a sequencing artifact. In a later analysis, a clonal expansion index for each public chain was calculated from normalized within-repertoire ranks of inferred template counts. A later analysis computed generation probabilities with a VDJ recombination model fitted to out-of-frame rearrangements, and checked the results against IGoR. In a later analysis, hypergeometric tests were used to score TCR-TCR, TCR-HLA and TCR-CMV co-occurrence, with a repertoire-size bias correction applied to TCR pairs. In a later analysis, false discovery rates were estimated by permuting HLA or CMV assignments 20 times. In a later analysis, co-occurring TCRs were grouped using DBSCAN, with TCRdist sequence similarity added in when clustering inside HLA-allele-positive subsets. Repertoires with fewer than 30,000 or more than 120,000 public chains, plus five repertoires with anomalous nucleotide sharing, were excluded from co-occurrence clustering. TCRdb obtained this table from immuneACCESS and retained in-frame rearrangements with V and J assigned. These tables miss some clones; where compared with another copy, unresolved V genes account for less than half of the shortfall, and the remainder is unexplained. D and trimming were read from the DNA, whereas the V and J calls and clone size are those reported in that table. Here the sample has 200,000 or so clones; almost 70% occur a single time. The top ten hold 2.6% of the sample.

The TCR was taken from a man in his forties or fifties in good health and CMV-seropositive. Recombination joined TRBV11-2 with TRBJ2-7, and TRBD2 aligns with 12 junction nucleotides. The sequencing input was PBMCs. The CDR3 reads CASSFQRTSGIYEQYF. The nucleotide sequence is given as TGTGCCAGCAGCTTCCAACGGACTAGCGGGATCTACGAGCAGTACTTC.